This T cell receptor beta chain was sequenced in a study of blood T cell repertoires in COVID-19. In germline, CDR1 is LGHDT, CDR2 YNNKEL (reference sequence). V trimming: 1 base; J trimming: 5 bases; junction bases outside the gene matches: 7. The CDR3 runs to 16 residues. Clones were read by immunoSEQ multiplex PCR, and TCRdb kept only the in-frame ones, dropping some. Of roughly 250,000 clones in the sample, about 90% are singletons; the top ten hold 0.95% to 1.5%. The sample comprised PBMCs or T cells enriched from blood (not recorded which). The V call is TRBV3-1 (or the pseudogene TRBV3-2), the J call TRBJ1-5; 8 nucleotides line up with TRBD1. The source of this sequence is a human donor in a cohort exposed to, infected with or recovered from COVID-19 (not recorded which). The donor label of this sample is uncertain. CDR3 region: CASSQGGTGGYQPQHF. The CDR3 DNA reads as TGTGCCAGCAGCCAAGGGGGAACAGGGGGATATCAGCCCCAGCATTTT.